The entry below describes one T cell receptor (beta chain). This sample is part of a study of CD8 T cells in Susac syndrome. TCR beta sequences were obtained from blood CD8+ and CD4+ T cells. Healthy donors formed controls matched for age and sex. With random hexamers, about 0.45 to 1 ug RNA was reverse transcribed. TCRdb independently ran MiXCR on the immunoSEQ multiplex PCR reads; one entry per CDR3 protein. The repertoire holds around 200,000 distinct CDR3 sequences, with 95% as singletons. The CDR3 runs to 13 residues. Germline V lookup: CDR1 LGHDT, CDR2 YNNKEL (reference sequence). Trimming took 3 bases from V and 3 from J, leaving 8 bases between them.

The TCR originated in a human donor in good health. The source material was CD4+ T cells from PBMCs. The chain carries TRBV3-1 and TRBJ1-2; D ambiguous. CDR3 sequence (DNA): TGTGCCAGCAGCCAGTCACAGTACTATGGCTACACCTTC. Translating it yields CASSQSQYYGYTF.